The rows below give T cell receptor beta chains drawn from one sample of a study of low-dose radiotherapy and immunotherapy resistance in tumors. A single record per CDR3 protein comes from TCRdb applying MiXCR to the reads. The table has 40,000 or so distinct CDR3 sequences, less than 30% seen once. The specimen was PBMCs, collected after low-dose radiotherapy plus immunotherapy. Receptors originate from a male donor with prostate cancer. CDR3s include the opening cysteine and the closing phenylalanine or tryptophan. D genes are given only for firm matches. Clone size is shown for a subset of rows, as once, few, many or a class of expanded clone.

D,size,J,V,CDR3,DNA
TRBD2,many,TRBJ2-4,TRBV19,CASSPLAGGGRGNIQYF,TGTGCCAGTAGTCCGTTAGCGGGAGGAGGGAGAGGGAACATTCAGTACTTC
TRBD1,many,TRBJ1-2,TRBV7-9,CASSPITTGQDYGYTF,TGTGCCAGCAGCCCTATTACGACGGGACAGGACTATGGCTACACCTTC
NA,many,TRBJ1-4,TRBV29-1,CSVSQVGNRAEKLFF,TGCAGCGTCAGCCAAGTTGGTAACAGGGCTGAAAAACTGTTTTTT
TRBD2,many,TRBJ2-7,TRBV20-1,CSALRTSGIYEQYF,TGCAGTGCCCTTAGGACTAGCGGGATCTACGAGCAGTACTTC
NA,many,TRBJ2-1,TRBV6-6,CASSYVQRRDGNEQFF,TGTGCCAGCAGTTACGTACAACGGCGGGATGGGAATGAGCAGTTCTTC
TRBD1,many,TRBJ2-7,TRBV28,CASSRQGASYEQYF,TGTGCCAGCAGCCGACAGGGAGCTTCCTACGAGCAGTACTTC
NA,many,TRBJ1-5,TRBV6-5,CASSTSQGQPQHF,TGTGCCAGCAGCACCTCACAGGGACAGCCCCAGCATTTT
NA,NA,TRBJ2-5,TRBV7-9,CASSIRATQETQYF,TGTGCCAGCAGCATCCGGGCGACTCAAGAGACCCAGTACTTC
TRBD1,many,TRBJ1-1,TRBV19,CASSFRQGARTEAFF,TGTGCCAGTAGTTTTCGACAGGGGGCGAGGACTGAAGCTTTCTTT
NA,once,TRBJ2-2,TRBV6-1,CASSLAGGHGELFFFFF,NA
TRBD1,few,TRBJ1-2,TRBV10-3,CAISQTGENGYTF,TGTGCCATCAGTCAGACAGGGGAGAATGGCTACACCTTC
TRBD2,NA,TRBJ2-7,TRBV6-5,CASSYRPGGPAYEQYF,TGTGCCAGCAGTTACCGACCGGGGGGGCCCGCCTACGAGCAGTACTTC
NA,many,TRBJ2-1,TRBV19,CATRQDRSSYNEQFF,TGTGCCACCAGACAGGACCGTAGCTCCTACAATGAGCAGTTCTTC
NA,many,TRBJ2-7,TRBV20-1,CSARARRERGQYF,TGCAGTGCTAGAGCAAGGAGGGAACGGGGGCAGTACTTC
TRBD2,many,TRBJ2-1,TRBV12-3/TRBV12-4,CASIPLQREGDEQFF,TGTGCCAGCATTCCCCTCCAGCGGGAGGGCGATGAGCAGTTCTTC
TRBD2,many,TRBJ2-1,TRBV12-5,CASGLGMTSLEPPEQFF,TGTGCTAGTGGTTTGGGGATGACTAGCCTCGAACCCCCTGAGCAGTTCTTC
TRBD2,many,TRBJ2-1,TRBV9,CASSVGGSGRAGDEQFF,TGTGCCAGCAGCGTAGGGGGTAGCGGGAGGGCCGGGGATGAGCAGTTCTTC
NA,many,TRBJ2-1,TRBV5-1,CASSSQGLEFF,TGCGCCAGCAGCTCCCAGGGGTTGGAGTTCTTC
NA,NA,TRBJ2-1,TRBV28,CASSRLGRRFF,TGTGCCAGCAGTCGACTGGGGCGAAGGTTCTTC
NA,many,TRBJ2-2,TRBV9,CASSRQGNTGELFF,TGTGCCAGCAGCCGGCAGGGAAACACCGGGGAGCTGTTTTTT
TRBD1,NA,TRBJ2-7,TRBV10-3,CAISGTESYEQYF,TGTGCCATCAGCGGGACAGAAAGCTACGAGCAGTACTTC
NA,many,TRBJ2-3,TRBV5-6,CASSLAAGDTQYF,TGTGCCAGCAGCTTGGCAGCGGGAGATACGCAGTATTTT
NA,many,TRBJ2-7,TRBV28,CASSLLSGNSYEQYF,TGTGCCAGCAGTTTACTCTCCGGTAACTCCTACGAGCAGTACTTC
NA,many,TRBJ2-1,TRBV12-3/TRBV12-4,CASSLGGRKEQFF,TGTGCCAGCAGTTTGGGGGGGCGAAAAGAGCAGTTCTTC
TRBD2,few,TRBJ2-2,TRBV10-3,CAMGAGAGELFF,TGTGCCATGGGCGCGGGGGCCGGGGAGCTGTTTTTT
NA,many,TRBJ2-7,TRBV11-2,CASSPQVGPWEEQYF,TGTGCCAGCAGCCCACAGGTCGGACCGTGGGAAGAGCAGTACTTC
TRBD1,many,TRBJ2-3,TRBV29-1,CSVGQGRTDTQYF,TGCAGCGTGGGACAGGGACGCACAGATACGCAGTATTTT
TRBD2,NA,TRBJ2-7,TRBV6-6,CASRTSGSLYEQYF,TGTGCCAGCAGGACTAGCGGGAGCTTGTACGAGCAGTACTTC
NA,many,TRBJ2-2,TRBV6-1,CASSEVEGRYTGELFF,TGTGCCAGCAGTGAAGTAGAGGGCAGGTACACCGGGGAGCTGTTTTTT
NA,many,TRBJ2-3,TRBV29-1,CSVVRQGGTDTQYF,TGCAGCGTTGTCAGGCAGGGCGGCACAGATACGCAGTATTTT
NA,few,TRBJ1-1,TRBV20-1,CSAKMSGGRGMNTEAFF,TGCAGTGCTAAAATGTCCGGAGGACGCGGCATGAACACTGAAGCTTTCTTT
NA,NA,TRBJ2-7,TRBV6-5,CASSPDGLLYEQYF,TGTGCCAGCAGTCCGGACGGCTTACTCTACGAGCAGTACTTC
TRBD1,NA,TRBJ2-5,TRBV7-9,CASSSFPRDRKETQYF,TGTGCCAGCAGCTCCTTCCCCCGGGACAGGAAAGAGACCCAGTACTTC
NA,once,TRBJ2-2,TRBV5-1,CASSLGQQTGELFFF,NA
NA,NA,TRBJ2-7,TRBV28,CASGASSYEQYF,TGTGCCAGCGGCGCTTCCTCCTACGAGCAGTACTTC
TRBD1,many,TRBJ1-2,TRBV5-6,CASSPGQIYGYTF,TGTGCCAGCAGCCCGGGACAGATCTATGGCTACACCTTC
NA,many,TRBJ2-2,TRBV29-1,CSVHREKSGELFF,TGCAGCGTACACAGGGAAAAGTCCGGGGAGCTGTTTTTT
TRBD1,many,TRBJ2-7,TRBV11-1,CASSLDFGTGIHEQYF,TGTGCCAGCAGCTTAGATTTTGGGACAGGGATCCACGAGCAGTACTTC
TRBD1,many,TRBJ2-7,TRBV2,CASSTTGAAEQYF,TGTGCCAGCAGTACTACAGGGGCGGCCGAGCAGTACTTC
NA,many,TRBJ2-5,TRBV20-1,CSARDRETQYF,TGCAGTGCTAGAGATCGAGAGACCCAGTACTTC